This T cell receptor (beta chain) was obtained from a study of persistence of HIV-infected CD4 T cells. Study-wide context: Donors had been on suppressive ART for a median of 8 years. Findings and limits, study-wide: Bulk TCR data could not be restricted to HIV-1-infected CMV-responding cells.

The libraries were made with immunoSEQ version 4 in survey mode. The data were produced by immunoSEQ multiplex PCR, yet TCRdb's version contains in-frame clones alone and is incomplete. The data show around 39,000 clones, approximately 78% seen once. With 5 bases removed from V and 1 base from J, the gap between germline ends came to 14 bases. This CDR3 spans 15 amino acids. The germline CDR1 and CDR2 sequences are MNHEY and SMNVEV (reference sequence). Overlapping HIV-1 Gag 15-mer peptides at around 1 ug per peptide per mL were used. CD40L/CD69 double-negative CD45RO-high memory CD4+ T cells were collected. Suppressive ART was started during chronic HIV-1 infection in these adults. In the case of this clone: Its antigen remains unidentified.

The starting material was cultured CD4+ T cells from PBMCs, obtained from a patient who received antiretroviral therapy. This clonotype was obtained from an adult with HIV. The donor label of this sample is uncertain. The J gene is TRBJ1-1, the V gene TRBV27; D remains ambiguous. In nucleotides, the CDR3 is TGTGCCAGCAGTAGACGATCGGGTACGAACACTGAAGCTTTCTTT. Amino acid sequence: CASSRRSGTNTEAFF.